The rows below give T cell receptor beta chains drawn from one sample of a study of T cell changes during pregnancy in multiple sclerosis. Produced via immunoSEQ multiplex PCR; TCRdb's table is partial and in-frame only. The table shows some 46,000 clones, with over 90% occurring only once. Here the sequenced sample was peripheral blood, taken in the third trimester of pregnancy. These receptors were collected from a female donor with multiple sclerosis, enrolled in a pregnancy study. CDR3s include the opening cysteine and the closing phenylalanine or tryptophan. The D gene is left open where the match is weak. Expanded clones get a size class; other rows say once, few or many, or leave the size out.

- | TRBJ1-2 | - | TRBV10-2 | CASSESENYGYTF | TGCGCCAGCAGTGAGAGCGAAAACTATGGCTACACCTTC
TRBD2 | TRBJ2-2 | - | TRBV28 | CASTASGAGGGELFF | TGTGCCAGCACGGCTAGCGGGGCGGGTGGCGGGGAGCTGTTTTTT
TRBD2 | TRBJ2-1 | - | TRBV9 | CASSLAGVSNEQFF | TGTGCCAGCAGCCTAGCGGGAGTAAGCAATGAGCAGTTCTTC
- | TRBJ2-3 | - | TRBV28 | CASSLLQGTDTQYF | TGTGCCAGCAGTTTACTACAGGGCACAGATACGCAGTATTTT
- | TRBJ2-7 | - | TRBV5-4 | CASSLSSALSVSSYEQYF | TGTGCCAGCAGCTTGTCTAGCGCCTTAAGTGTTAGCTCCTACGAGCAGTACTTC
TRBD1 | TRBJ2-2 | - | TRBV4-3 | CASSHSTGGAGELFF | TGCGCCAGCAGCCATTCGACAGGGGGGGCCGGGGAGCTGTTTTTT
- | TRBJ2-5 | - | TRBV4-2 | CASSQVGGVQETQYF | TGTGCCAGCAGCCAAGTAGGCGGGGTGCAAGAGACCCAGTACTTC
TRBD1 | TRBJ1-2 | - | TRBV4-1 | CASSQTQGERYGYTF | TGCGCCAGCAGCCAAACCCAGGGGGAACGCTATGGCTACACCTTC
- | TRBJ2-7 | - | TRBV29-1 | CSVEDISYEQYF | TGCAGCGTTGAAGATATTAGCTACGAGCAGTACTTC
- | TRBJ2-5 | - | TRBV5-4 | CASSFPTGQETQYF | TGTGCCAGCAGCTTCCCGACTGGGCAAGAGACCCAGTACTTC
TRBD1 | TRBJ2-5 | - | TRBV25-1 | CASSDLRDRAISETQYF | TGTGCCAGCAGTGACCTAAGGGACAGGGCCATATCAGAGACCCAGTACTTC
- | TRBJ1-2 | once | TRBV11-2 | CASRSQQGSGYTF | TGTGCCAGCAGGTCCCAACAGGGTTCCGGCTACACCTTC
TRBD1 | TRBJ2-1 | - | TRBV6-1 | CASIPGQGWPYEQFF | TGTGCCAGCATCCCGGGACAGGGTTGGCCTTACGAGCAGTTCTTC
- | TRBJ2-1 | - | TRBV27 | CASSLAGNNEQFF | TGTGCCAGCAGTTTAGCGGGGAACAATGAGCAGTTCTTC
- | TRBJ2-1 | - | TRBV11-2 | CASSLAAYNEQFF | TGTGCCAGCAGCTTAGCAGCCTACAATGAGCAGTTCTTC
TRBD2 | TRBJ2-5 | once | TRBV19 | CASSGGPRETQYF | TGTGCCAGTTCGGGAGGGCCCCGAGAGACCCAGTACTTC
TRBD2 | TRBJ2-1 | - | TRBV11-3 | CASSPSTSGSEQFF | TGTGCCAGCAGCCCCTCGACTAGCGGTTCGGAGCAGTTCTTC
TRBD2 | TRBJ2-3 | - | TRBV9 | CASSEETSGRAKDTQYF | TGTGCCAGCAGCGAAGAGACTAGCGGGAGGGCCAAAGATACGCAGTATTTT
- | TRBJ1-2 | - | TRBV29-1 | CSVTGYPNYTF | TGCAGCGTTACAGGATACCCTAACTACACCTTC
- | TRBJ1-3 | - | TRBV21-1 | CASSKERIPDRKTGNTIYF | TGTGCCAGCAGCAAAGAGAGGATTCCGGACAGAAAGACTGGAAACACCATATATTTT
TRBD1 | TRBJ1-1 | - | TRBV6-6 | CASSPGQGARRTEAFF | TGTGCCAGCAGCCCTGGACAGGGGGCGAGGAGAACTGAAGCTTTCTTT
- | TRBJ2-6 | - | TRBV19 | CASTWAAGANVLTF | TGTGCCAGTACCTGGGCAGCTGGGGCCAACGTCCTGACTTTC
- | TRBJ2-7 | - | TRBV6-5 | CASNSPSRDEQYF | TGTGCCAGCAATTCTCCTAGCCGTGACGAGCAGTACTTC
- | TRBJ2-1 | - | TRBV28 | CASSPGTGLYNEQFF | TGTGCCAGCAGTCCCGGGACTGGGCTCTACAATGAGCAGTTCTTC
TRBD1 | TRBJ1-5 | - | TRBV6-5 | CASSPDRGSNQPQHF | TGTGCCAGCAGTCCCGACAGGGGTAGCAATCAGCCCCAGCATTTT
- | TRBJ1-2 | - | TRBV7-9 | CASTMTTAWGYTF | TGTGCCAGCACCATGACTACTGCTTGGGGCTACACCTTC
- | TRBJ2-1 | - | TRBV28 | CASSLDGGILRGEQFF | TGTGCCAGCAGTTTGGATGGCGGAATTCTTAGGGGTGAGCAGTTCTTC
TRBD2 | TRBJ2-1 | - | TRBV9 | CASSTLAGVSYNEQFF | TGTGCCAGCAGCACGCTAGCGGGAGTTTCCTACAATGAGCAGTTCTTC
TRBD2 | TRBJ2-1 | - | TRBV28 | CASKTSDYNEQFF | TGTGCCAGCAAAACTAGCGACTACAATGAGCAGTTCTTC
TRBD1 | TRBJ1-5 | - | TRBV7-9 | CASSLAGGGQPQHF | TGTGCCAGCAGCTTAGCAGGGGGCGGTCAGCCCCAGCATTTT
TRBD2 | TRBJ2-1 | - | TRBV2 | CASSWTSFYEQFF | TGTGCCAGCAGTTGGACTAGTTTCTATGAGCAGTTCTTC
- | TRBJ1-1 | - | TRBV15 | CATSRSRSTGNTEAFF | TGTGCCACCAGCAGAAGCCGATCGACAGGTAACACTGAAGCTTTCTTT
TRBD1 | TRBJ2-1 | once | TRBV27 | CASSSRTGDPFF | TGTGCCAGCAGTTCCCGGACAGGGGATCCGTTCTTC
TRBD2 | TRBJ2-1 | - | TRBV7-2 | CASRTSGHNEQFF | TGTGCCAGCCGGACTAGCGGACACAATGAGCAGTTCTTC
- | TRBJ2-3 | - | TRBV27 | CASSLSPGLLQYF | TGTGCCAGCAGTTTATCGCCGGGACTCCTGCAGTATTTT
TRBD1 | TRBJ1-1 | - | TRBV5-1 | CASSTTGFGTEAFF | TGCGCCAGCAGCACGACAGGGTTCGGAACTGAAGCTTTCTTT
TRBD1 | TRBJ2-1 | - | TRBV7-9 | CASSLWGGGQGGDEQFF | TGTGCCAGCAGCTTATGGGGAGGTGGACAGGGAGGAGATGAGCAGTTCTTC
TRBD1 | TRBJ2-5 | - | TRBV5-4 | CASSSSGQGISEETQYF | TGTGCCAGCAGCTCATCGGGACAGGGGATTTCAGAGGAGACCCAGTACTTC
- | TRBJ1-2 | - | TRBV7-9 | CASSLAGGPVGYGYTF | TGTGCCAGCAGCTTAGCGGGCGGGCCGGTAGGCTATGGCTACACCTTC
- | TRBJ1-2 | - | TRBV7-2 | CASTDPTRGYTF | TGTGCCAGCACCGACCCCACGCGGGGCTACACCTTC
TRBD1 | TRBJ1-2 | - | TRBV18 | CASSPGTGLNYGYTF | TGTGCCAGCTCACCCGGGACAGGGTTAAACTATGGCTACACCTTC
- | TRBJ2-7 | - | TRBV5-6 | CASSLLDYEQYF | TGTGCCAGCAGCCTCTTAGACTACGAGCAGTACTTC
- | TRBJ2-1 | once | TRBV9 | CASSPRGLDNEQFF | TGTGCCAGCAGCCCCCGGGGGTTAGACAATGAGCAGTTCTTC
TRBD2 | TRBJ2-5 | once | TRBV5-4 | CASSLSGRAPETQYF | TGTGCCAGCAGCTTGAGCGGGAGGGCCCCAGAGACCCAGTACTTC
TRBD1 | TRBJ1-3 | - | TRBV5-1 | CASSLGATGSSGNTIYF | TGCGCCAGCAGCTTGGGAGCGACAGGGAGCTCTGGAAACACCATATATTTT
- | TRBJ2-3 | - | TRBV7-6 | CASSLGGEEADTQYF | TGTGCCAGCAGCTTGGGGGGAGAAGAGGCAGATACGCAGTATTTT
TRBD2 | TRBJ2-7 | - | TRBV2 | CASSEERELGNEQYF | TGTGCCAGCAGTGAAGAGCGGGAATTAGGGAACGAGCAGTACTTC
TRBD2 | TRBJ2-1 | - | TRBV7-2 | CASRSTGGGYNEQFF | TGTGCCAGCAGATCAACGGGAGGGGGATACAATGAGCAGTTCTTC
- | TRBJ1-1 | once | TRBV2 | CASRARAGNTEAFF | TGTGCCAGCAGGGCGCGGGCGGGGAACACTGAAGCTTTCTTT
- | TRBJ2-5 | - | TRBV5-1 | CASSLAGYQETQYF | TGCGCCAGCAGCTTGGCCGGTTACCAAGAGACCCAGTACTTC
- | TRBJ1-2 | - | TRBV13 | CASSLGGQTLYGYTF | TGTGCCAGCAGCCTAGGGGGACAAACCCTCTATGGCTACACCTTC
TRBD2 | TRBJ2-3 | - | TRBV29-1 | CSVEREGFTDTQYF | TGCAGCGTTGAGCGGGAGGGGTTCACAGATACGCAGTATTTT
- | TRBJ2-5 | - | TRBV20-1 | CSASLQETQYF | TGCAGTGCTAGCCTCCAAGAGACCCAGTACTTC
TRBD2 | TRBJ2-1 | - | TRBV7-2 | CASSRLLGRAGIGNEQFF | TGTGCCAGCAGCCGTCTCTTAGGACGAGCGGGAATAGGCAATGAGCAGTTCTTC
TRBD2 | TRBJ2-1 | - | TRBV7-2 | CASSLEPLAGGPNEQFF | TGTGCCAGCAGCTTAGAACCACTAGCGGGAGGGCCTAATGAGCAGTTCTTC
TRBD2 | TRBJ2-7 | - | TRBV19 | CASSRLAGDSEQYF | TGTGCCAGTAGTCGGCTAGCGGGAGACAGCGAGCAGTACTTC